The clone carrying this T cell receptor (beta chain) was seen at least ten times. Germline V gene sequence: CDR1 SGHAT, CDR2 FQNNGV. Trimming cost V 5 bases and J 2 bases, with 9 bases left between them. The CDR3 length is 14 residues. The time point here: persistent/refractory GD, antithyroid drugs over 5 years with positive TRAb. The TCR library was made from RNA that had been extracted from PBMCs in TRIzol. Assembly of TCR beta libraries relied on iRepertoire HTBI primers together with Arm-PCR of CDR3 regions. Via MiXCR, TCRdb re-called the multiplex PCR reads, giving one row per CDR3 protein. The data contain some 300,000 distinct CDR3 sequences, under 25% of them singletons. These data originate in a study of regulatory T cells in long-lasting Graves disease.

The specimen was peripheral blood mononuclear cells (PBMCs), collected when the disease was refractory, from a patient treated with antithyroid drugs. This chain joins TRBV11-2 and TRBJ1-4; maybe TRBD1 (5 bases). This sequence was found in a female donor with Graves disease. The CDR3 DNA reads TGTGCCAGCAGCAACCGGGACACTAATGAAAAACTGTTTTTT. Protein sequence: CASSNRDTNEKLFF.